This TCR beta chain was documented in a study of blood T cell repertoires in COVID-19. Authors' data handling: Estimated nucleated cell counts came from reference gene primer amplification. Clones were sequenced by immunoSEQ multiplex PCR, and TCRdb holds only the in-frame ones, with some missing. The V and J calls and clone size are taken from that table; D and trimming were inferred from the DNA. The table records about 330,000 clones, around 80% of them present only once. Germline V gives CDR1 MNHEY, CDR2 SVGAGI. The CDR3 contains 14 residues. Between the trimmed V and J ends, which lost 7 bases and 4 bases, there was a span of 13 bases.

The chain joins TRBV6-5 to TRBJ2-2; maybe TRBD2 (6 bases). The sequence was collected from a woman in her forties or fifties with acute or convalescent COVID-19. The sequenced sample was peripheral blood. The CDR3 DNA is TGTGCCAGCAAGCCAGCGGGCTCCACCGGGGAGCTGTTTTTT. Translating it yields CASKPAGSTGELFF.